The 14 T cell receptor beta chains below all came from one sample that was sequenced in a study of T cells in Graves' hyperthyroidism and ophthalmopathy. The TCR beta CDR3 regions underwent amplification using RNA transcripts as the source. In the first-round RT-PCR of the TCR CDR3, the HTBI primer set was used. TCRdb fed the multiplex PCR reads into MiXCR, producing one record per CDR3 protein. This repertoire shows some 600,000 distinct CDR3 sequences, roughly 13% found once; its top ten account for roughly 5.5%. Sequencing was performed on blood. The receptors stem from a young woman with Graves' hyperthyroidism that later progressed to Graves' ophthalmopathy.

The rearrangement links TRBV5-4 to TRBJ2-2; unclear D gene. The CDR3 contains 16 residues. Trimming took off 0 bases at V and 7 bases at J, with 16 bases between the two ends. The germline V gene has CDR1 SGHNT and CDR2 YYREEE (reference sequence). For the CDR3, the DNA is TGTGCCAGCAGCTTGGCCGGCAGCCTGAATGGCGGGGAGCTGTTTTTT. Protein product: CASSLAGSLNGGELFF.

The rearrangement joins TRBV28 to TRBJ1-5; D is ambiguous. CDR1 and CDR2 (germline): MDHEN, SYDVKM. The CDR3 length is 15 residues. With 1 base removed from V and 0 bases from J, the gap between germline ends came to 7 bases. In nucleotides, the CDR3 is TGTGCCAGCAGTTTATTGATGGGTAGCAATCAGCCCCAGCATTTT. This sequence encodes CASSLLMGSNQPQHF. The full variable domain, its missing parts supplied by reference TRBV28 and TRBJ1-5, is DVKVTQSSRYLVKRTGEKVFLECVQDMDHENMFWYRQDPGLGLRLIYFSYDVKMKEKGDIPEGYSVSREKKERFSLILESASTNQTSMYLCASSLLMGSNQPQHFGDGTRLSIL.

This clonotype showed up many times. The chain couples TRBV29-1 to TRBJ2-3; D is possibly TRBD1 (5 bases). V was clipped by 6 bases and J by 0 bases, with 13 bases between them. The CDR3 consists of 14 residues. Germline lookup yields CDR1 SQVTM and CDR2 ANQGSEA. CDR3 amino acids: CSVGGAASTDTQYF. DNA of the CDR3: TGCAGCGTCGGTGGGGCGGCTAGCACAGATACGCAGTATTTT.

This clonotype showed up many times. The chain combines TRBV4-2 with TRBJ1-4; no clear D gene. Germline lookup yields CDR1 LGHNA and CDR2 YNFKEQ. The CDR3 length is 13 residues. The V and J ends lost 3 bases and 8 bases respectively, with 10 bases between them. As DNA, the CDR3 is TGTGCCAGCAGCCAGGGCTTCTACGAAAAACTGTTTTTT. Amino acid sequence: CASSQGFYEKLFF.

The sample holds many counts of this clonotype. V usage is TRBV9 and J usage is TRBJ2-7, with 8 bases fitting TRBD1. The CDR3 is 15 amino acids. Trimming cost V 0 bases and J 5 bases; bases outside gene matches: 7. Germline V gives CDR1 SGDLS, CDR2 YYNGEE. The CDR3 region has the DNA TGTGCCAGCAGCGTAGGAGGGCAGGGGGCCCACGAGCAGTACTTC. Residues: CASSVGGQGAHEQYF.

The chain joins TRBV10-3 to TRBJ1-6, with TRBD1 as a possible D gene (5 bases). V lost 6 bases and J 5 bases, leaving 14 bases between the germline ends. Germline V gene data show CDR1 as ENHRY and CDR2 as SYGVKD. The CDR3 is 15 amino acids. This CDR3 is CAISGGGVDNSPLHF. The CDR3, as DNA: TGTGCCATCAGCGGGGGGGGAGTGGATAATTCACCCCTCCACTTT.

This rearrangement joins TRBV9 to TRBJ2-2; D may be TRBD2 (6 bases). This CDR3 is built from 18 residues. Germline V gene data show CDR1 as SGDLS and CDR2 as YYNGEE. V lost 10 bases and J lost 2, with 27 bases in between. As DNA, the CDR3 is TGTGCCTTCGGCAGGAAACTATCGGGACTTCAAAACACCGGGGAGCTGTTTTTT. Translating gives CAFGRKLSGLQNTGELFF.

This rearrangement joins TRBV7-9 to TRBJ1-5; D call uncertain. The CDR3 has 14 amino acids. Germline V CDR1 and CDR2: SEHNR, FQNEAQ (reference sequence). Trimming shortened V by 1 base and J by 2 bases, and 6 bases separated the two germline ends. CDR3 DNA: TGTGCCAGCAGCTTAGGCTGGGGCAATCAGCCCCAGCATTTT. Its protein is CASSLGWGNQPQHF.

This clonotype was picked up many times. The V and J genes are TRBV28 and TRBJ2-7, with 12 nucleotides matching TRBD2. Trimming took 7 bases from V and 2 from J; bases not matched to a gene: 3. The CDR3 sequence is 14 residues long. Germline CDR1 reads MDHEN; CDR2 reads SYDVKM. CDR3 loop: CASIRTSGAYEQYF. For the CDR3, the DNA is TGTGCCAGCATCCGGACTAGCGGGGCCTACGAGCAGTACTTC.

In this sample, this clonotype turned up many times. The chain has TRBV12-3 or TRBV12-4 and TRBJ1-1; D ambiguous. This CDR3 has 15 residues. Trimming took 2 bases from V and 2 from J, leaving 12 bases between them. CDR3 nucleotides: TGTGCCAGCAGTTTAAGCTCCGATCTAAACACTGAAGCTTTCTTT. Amino acids: CASSLSSDLNTEAFF.

This clonotype was seen many times. The chain combines TRBV12-3 or TRBV12-4 with TRBJ2-7; possible D gene TRBD2, 5 bases. Deletions cut 3 bases from V and 6 bases from J, with 18 bases between. This CDR3 region has 15 residues. This CDR3 is CASSFSTVEASEQYF. CDR3 nucleotides: TGTGCCAGCAGTTTTTCCACCGTGGAGGCAAGCGAGCAGTACTTC.

This clonotype was found many times. This chain uses TRBV11-3 with TRBJ2-1; D is uncertain. The ends were cut back, 0 bases at V and 8 bases at J, with 2 bases in the middle. The germline CDR1 and CDR2 sequences are SGHNT and YENEEA. This CDR3 is built from 11 residues. The CDR3 DNA follows: TGTGCCAGCAGCTTAGAGTATGAGCAGTTCTTC. Translating gives CASSLEYEQFF.

This clonotype was seen many times. The chain is built from TRBV2 and TRBJ1-1, with D unclear. V was pared by 5 bases and J by 2 bases, with 21 bases between. Germline loops: CDR1 SNHLY, CDR2 FYNNEI. The length of the CDR3 is 17 residues. The CDR3 region has the DNA TGTGCCAGCAGTCAGAAGGGCCTCGTCATCGCTAACACTGAAGCTTTCTTT. Amino acids: CASSQKGLVIANTEAFF.

This clonotype was counted only a few times. CDR3: CASSGQGEGNQPQHF. The DNA for the CDR3 is TGTGCCAGCAGTGGGCAGGGGGAAGGCAATCAGCCCCAGCATTTT. The chain recombines TRBV28 with TRBJ1-5; the match to TRBD1 covers 7 bases. The germline CDR1 and CDR2 sequences are MDHEN and SYDVKM. V was clipped by 5 bases and J by 2 bases; unmatched bases: 6. The CDR3 loop spans 15 amino acids.